This T cell receptor (beta chain) emerged from a study of T cell responses to AZD1222 COVID-19 vaccine. This CDR3 has 14 residues. The germline CDR1 and CDR2 sequences are SQVTM and ANQGSEA. After removal of 4 bases from V and 1 base from J, the junction contained 4 bases not matched to a gene. This clone has only one observation. What it recognizes is unknown. Clones were read by immunoSEQ multiplex PCR, and TCRdb kept only the in-frame ones, dropping some. This sample carries fewer than 100,000 clones, about 88% of them seen once, and the ten largest clones take approximately 14%. Notes on the study in general: White British donors predominated, females outnumbered males, and clonal diversity was possibly underestimated.

The specimen comprised peripheral blood, sampled 28 days after the second AZD1222 dose. The V and J genes are TRBV29-1 and TRBJ1-3, with TRBD1 identical over 7 bases. The clonotype originates from an adult who received the AZD1222 COVID-19 vaccine. Here the CDR3 reads CSVGQGGSGNTIYF. CDR3 bases: TGCAGCGTTGGACAGGGAGGATCTGGAAACACCATATATTTT.